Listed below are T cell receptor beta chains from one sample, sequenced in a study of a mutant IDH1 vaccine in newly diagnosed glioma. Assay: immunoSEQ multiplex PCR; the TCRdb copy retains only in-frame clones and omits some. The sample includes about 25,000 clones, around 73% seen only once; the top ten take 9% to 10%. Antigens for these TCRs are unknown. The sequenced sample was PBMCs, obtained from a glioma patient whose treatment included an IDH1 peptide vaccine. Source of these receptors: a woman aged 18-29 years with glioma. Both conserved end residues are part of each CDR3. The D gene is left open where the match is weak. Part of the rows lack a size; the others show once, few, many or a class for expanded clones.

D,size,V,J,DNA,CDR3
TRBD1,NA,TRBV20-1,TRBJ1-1,TGCAGTGCTCGACAGGGTACTGAAGCTTTCTTT,CSARQGTEAFF
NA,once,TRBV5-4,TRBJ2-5,TGTGCCAGCACCTTTAGGGGGTTGGAGACCCAGTACTTC,CASTFRGLETQYF
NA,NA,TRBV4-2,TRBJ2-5,TGTGCCAGCAGCCAATCCCGGGCCGGGGGACAAGAGACCCAGTACTTC,CASSQSRAGGQETQYF
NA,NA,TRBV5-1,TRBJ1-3,TGCGCCAGCGGTTCTCCTGGAAACACCATATATTTT,CASGSPGNTIYF
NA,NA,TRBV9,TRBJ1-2,TGTGCCAGCAGCATCGGGGCCGGCTATGGCTACACCTTC,CASSIGAGYGYTF
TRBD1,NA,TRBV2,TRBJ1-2,TGTGCCAGCACCGGGACAGGCGGTAACTATGGCTACACCTTC,CASTGTGGNYGYTF
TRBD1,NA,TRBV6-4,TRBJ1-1,TGTGCCAGCAGTTACCCTGGGACAGGGGGAGACACTGAAGCTTTCTTT,CASSYPGTGGDTEAFF
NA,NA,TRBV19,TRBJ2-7,TGTGCCAGTAGTCCAGGCCAGGACTACGAGCAGTACTTC,CASSPGQDYEQYF
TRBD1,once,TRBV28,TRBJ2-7,TGTGCCAGCAGTCCGGGACAGGGCTACGAGCAGTACTTC,CASSPGQGYEQYF
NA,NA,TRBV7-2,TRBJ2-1,TGTGCCAGCAGCACCAGACCTGGGGATGAGCAGTTCTTC,CASSTRPGDEQFF
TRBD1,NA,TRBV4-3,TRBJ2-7,TGCGCCAGCAGCCAAGGTCCAGGGGGAACCTACGAGCAGTACTTC,CASSQGPGGTYEQYF
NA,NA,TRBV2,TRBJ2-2,TGTGCCAGCAGCCTGACCGGGGAGCTGTTTTTT,CASSLTGELFF
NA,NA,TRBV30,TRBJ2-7,TGTGCCTGGAGTATCACGGCCCAGGGAGAGCAGTACTTC,CAWSITAQGEQYF
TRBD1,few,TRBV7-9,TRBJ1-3,TGTGCCAGCAGCAATACTAGGGACAGGGGAGCCGGAAACACCATATATTTT,CASSNTRDRGAGNTIYF
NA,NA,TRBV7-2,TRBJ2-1,TGTGCCAGCAGCTACGGATTGGGCAATGAGCAGTTCTTC,CASSYGLGNEQFF
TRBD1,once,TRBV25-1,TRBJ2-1,TGTGCCAGCAGTGAATATGAAGGGACAGACTTAAACAATGAGCAGTTCTTC,CASSEYEGTDLNNEQFF
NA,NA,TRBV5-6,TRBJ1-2,TGTGCCAGCAGCTCGGGAGCCGTCTACACCTTC,CASSSGAVYTF
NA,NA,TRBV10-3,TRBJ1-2,TGTGCCATCAGTGTGGGGGGCGCTAGCTATGGCTACACCTTC,CAISVGGASYGYTF
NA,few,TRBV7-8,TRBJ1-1,TGTGCCAGCAGCTCCGAGGGGGGGCGGCTGGGCACTGAAGCTTTCTTT,CASSSEGGRLGTEAFF
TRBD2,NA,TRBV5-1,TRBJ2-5,TGCGCCAGCAGCTTAACTAGCGGGAGTAGGGAGACCCAGTACTTC,CASSLTSGSRETQYF
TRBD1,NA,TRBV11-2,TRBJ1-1,TGTGCCAGCAGCTTAGGGACAGGGAAAGCTTTCTTT,CASSLGTGKAFF
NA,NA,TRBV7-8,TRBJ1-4,TGTGCCAGCAGCCCGCTCGGTGGGGGGGCTTTTGAAAAACTGTTTTTT,CASSPLGGGAFEKLFF
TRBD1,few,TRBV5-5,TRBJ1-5,TGTGCCAGCAGCATAGGGCCCGGACAGGGGGCAGGGGTTAGCAATCAGCCCCAGCATTTT,CASSIGPGQGAGVSNQPQHF
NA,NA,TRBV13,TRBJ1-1,TGTGCCAGCAGCCCACGGCAGGGAAATACTGAAGCTTTCTTT,CASSPRQGNTEAFF
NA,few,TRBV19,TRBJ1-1,TGTGCCAGTAGTTCCGCTCACGACAACCCGAACACTGAAGCTTTCTTT,CASSSAHDNPNTEAFF
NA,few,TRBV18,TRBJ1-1,TGTGCCAGCTCAGAGGAGAACACTGAAGCTTTCTTT,CASSEENTEAFF
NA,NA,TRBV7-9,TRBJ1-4,TGTGCCAGCAGCCAAAATGAAAAACTGTTTTTT,CASSQNEKLFF
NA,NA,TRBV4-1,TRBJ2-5,TGCGCCAGCAGGCAGAGGGGCAGGGGAAACCAAGAGACCCAGTACTTC,CASRQRGRGNQETQYF
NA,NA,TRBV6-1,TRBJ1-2,TGTGCCAGCACTGCGGCAGGGAGTGGCTACACCTTC,CASTAAGSGYTF
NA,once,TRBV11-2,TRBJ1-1,TGTGCCAGCAGCTTATTCCCAGAGAACACTGAAGCTTTCTTT,CASSLFPENTEAFF
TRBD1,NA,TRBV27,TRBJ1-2,TGTGCCAGCAGTTTGAACAGGGGGTGGGGTGGCTACACCTTC,CASSLNRGWGGYTF
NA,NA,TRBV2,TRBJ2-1,TGTGCCAGCAATCTGGAGGGCTCCACCTACAATGAGCAGTTCTTC,CASNLEGSTYNEQFF
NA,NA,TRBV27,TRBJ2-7,TGTGCCAGCAGTTTAAACCCTTTACAGGGCTACGAGCAGTACTTC,CASSLNPLQGYEQYF
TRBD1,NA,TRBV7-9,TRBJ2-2,TGTGCCAGCAGCCTAGGACAGGGAATAATCACCGGGGAGCTGTTTTTT,CASSLGQGIITGELFF
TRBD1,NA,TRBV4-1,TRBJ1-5,TGCGCCAGCAGCCAAGATCAGGGGGTTCAGCCCCAGCATTTT,CASSQDQGVQPQHF
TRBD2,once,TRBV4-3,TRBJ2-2,TGCGCCAGCAGCCAAGAAGGACTAGCGGGAGGGCCCACCGGGGAGCTGTTTTTT,CASSQEGLAGGPTGELFF
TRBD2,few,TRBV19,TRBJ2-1,TGTGCCAGTAGTATGTTAGCGGGACCTTCATCAGCTCTGCCGGATGAGCAGTTCTTC,CASSMLAGPSSALPDEQFF
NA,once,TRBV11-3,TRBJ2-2,TGTGCCAGCAGCCCCTATAGGGGTAACGGGGAGCTGTTTTTT,CASSPYRGNGELFF
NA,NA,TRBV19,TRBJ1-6,TGTGCCAGTAGTCTCGCAGGGAATTCACCCCTCCACTTT,CASSLAGNSPLHF
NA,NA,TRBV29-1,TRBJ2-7,TGCAGCGTGCGGGACGGATCCTACGAGCAGTACTTC,CSVRDGSYEQYF
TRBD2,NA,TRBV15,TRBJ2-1,TGTGCCACCAGCAGAGATCGCCAAGGGGCAAGCGGGAGGAGTAGTTACAATGAGCAGTTCTTC,CATSRDRQGASGRSSYNEQFF
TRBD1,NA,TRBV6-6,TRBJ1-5,TGTGCCAGCATCAGGGGGGGGGCCCAGCCCCAGCATTTT,CASIRGGAQPQHF
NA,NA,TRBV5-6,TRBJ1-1,TGTGCCAGCAGTTCTCGGACAGAGAACACTGAAGCTTTCTTT,CASSSRTENTEAFF
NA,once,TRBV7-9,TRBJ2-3,TGTGCCAGCAGCTTAGTGATAGGTAACACAGATACGCAGTATTTT,CASSLVIGNTDTQYF
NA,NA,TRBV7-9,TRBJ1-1,TGTGCCAGCAGCTTAGATACGAACACTGAAGCTTTCTTT,CASSLDTNTEAFF
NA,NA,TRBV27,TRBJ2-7,TGTGCCAGCAGTTTATGGGGGGACCAAGTCTACGAGCAGTACTTC,CASSLWGDQVYEQYF
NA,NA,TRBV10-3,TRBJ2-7,TGTGCCATCAGTGGTAGCCGAGACAGCTCCTACGAGCAGTACTTC,CAISGSRDSSYEQYF